This T cell receptor (beta chain) is drawn from a study of cytomegalovirus exposure and HLA in healthy donors. Study results and caveats: Most TCRs appeared rarely, but some public TCRs recurred in many donors. Subsequent analysis found a tendency for first-cohort TCR clusters to co-occur within the 90 to 150 validation repertoires. Some TCR beta chains (over 150 of them) were listed as cytomegalovirus-associated.

Germline CDR1 ENHRY, CDR2 SYGVKD. V shed 2 bases and J shed 11 bases, with 13 bases lying between them. The CDR3 is made up of 12 amino acids. Concerning this clone itself: Its cognate antigen is unknown.

Method: immunoSEQ multiplex PCR; TCRdb's copy keeps in-frame clones and lacks some. This sample has roughly 150,000 clones, with more than 75% found just once. Specimen: PBMCs. The rearrangement uses TRBV10-3 and TRBJ2-7; D remains ambiguous. This TCR was recovered from a man in his late teens or twenties in good health and CMV-seropositive. Written as DNA, the CDR3 is TGTGCCATCAGTGAGGGTGAGAGGAGTAAGTACTTC. Residues: CAISEGERSKYF.